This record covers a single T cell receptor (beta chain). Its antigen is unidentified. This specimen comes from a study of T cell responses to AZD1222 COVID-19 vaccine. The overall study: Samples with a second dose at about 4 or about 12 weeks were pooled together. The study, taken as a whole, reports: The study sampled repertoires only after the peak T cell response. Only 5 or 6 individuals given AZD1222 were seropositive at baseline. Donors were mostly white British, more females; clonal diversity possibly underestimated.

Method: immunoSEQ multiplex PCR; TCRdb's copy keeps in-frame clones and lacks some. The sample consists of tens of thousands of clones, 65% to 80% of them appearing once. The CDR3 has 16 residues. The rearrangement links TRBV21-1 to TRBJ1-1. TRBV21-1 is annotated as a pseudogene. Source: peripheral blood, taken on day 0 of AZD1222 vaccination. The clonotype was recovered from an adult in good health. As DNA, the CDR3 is TGTGCCAGCAGCAAAGGGGAACTCATGAGATACACTGAAGCTTTCTTT. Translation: CASSKGELMRYTEAFF.